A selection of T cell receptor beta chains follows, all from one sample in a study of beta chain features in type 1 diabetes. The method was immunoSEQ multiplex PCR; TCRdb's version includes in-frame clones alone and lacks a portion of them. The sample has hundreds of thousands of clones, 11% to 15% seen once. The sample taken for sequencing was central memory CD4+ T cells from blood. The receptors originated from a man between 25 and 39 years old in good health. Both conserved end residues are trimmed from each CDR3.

CDR3: ASSATGGSNQPQH
V: TRBV9
J: TRBJ1-5

CDR3: ASSDGANEKLF
V: TRBV28
J: TRBJ1-4

CDR3: ASSNRPGWAGELF
V: TRBV6-1
J: TRBJ2-2

CDR3: ASSPADRAHSSTDTQY
V: TRBV7-7
J: TRBJ2-3

CDR3: ASSLQASGRTDTQY
V: TRBV7-9
J: TRBJ2-3

CDR3: ASSLEAASGNTIY
V: TRBV5-4
J: TRBJ1-3

CDR3: ASISHGGVREGYT
V: TRBV27
J: TRBJ1-2

CDR3: ASSEGNSNQPQH
V: TRBV6-1
J: TRBJ1-5

CDR3: ASSFGEGNTEAF
V: TRBV7-2
J: TRBJ1-1

CDR3: ASTLDRSGNTIY
V: TRBV7-7
J: TRBJ1-3

CDR3: ASWPGQGPYEQY
V: TRBV10-3
J: TRBJ2-7

CDR3: ASSLGSGGTYEQY
V: TRBV7-6
J: TRBJ2-7

CDR3: ASSGRLGSTDTQY
V: TRBV6-4
J: TRBJ2-3

CDR3: ASSQEGGTEAF
V: TRBV4-3
J: TRBJ1-1